This T cell receptor beta chain derives from a study of blood T cell repertoires in COVID-19. About the study: Acute-phase and convalescent COVID-19 samples originated in the United States, Italy and Spain. T cells, B-cell-depleted T cells, or PBMCs supplied cDNA or gDNA.

Original methodology: Reference gene primer amplification gave estimated nucleated cell counts. Method: immunoSEQ multiplex PCR; TCRdb's copy keeps in-frame clones and lacks some. D and trimming were read from the DNA, whereas the V and J calls and clone size are those reported in that table. In the table there are approximately 500,000 clones, 80% to 90% of which are singletons. Enrollment of patients from Seattle took place during active infection, with longitudinal follow-up. The CDR3 runs 13 residues. Germline-derived CDR1 and CDR2 are SQVTM and ANQGSEA. V was pared by 2 bases and J by 4 bases, with 3 bases of the junction left unmatched.

The chain links TRBV29-1 to TRBJ1-1, with 8 bases matching TRBD1. Sequenced input: peripheral blood. The receptor was derived from a man aged 18 to 29 with COVID-19, enrolled during active disease. The CDR3 protein is CSVERQGSTEAFF. Here the CDR3 DNA reads TGCAGCGTTGAACGACAGGGGAGCACTGAAGCTTTCTTT.